A selection of T cell receptor beta chains follows, all from one sample in a study of T-cell memory formation after mild COVID-19. TCRdb passed the 5' RACE reads through MiXCR, listing each CDR3 protein once. The data show 200,000 to 300,000 distinct CDR3 sequences, 8% to 9.5% seen once. The sample consisted of PBMCs or a T cell subset sorted from them (not recorded which). The source of these receptors is a man younger than 30 who had mild COVID-19 (a few samples of this study predate the infection). Cell type and time point are not known. Both conserved end residues are part of each CDR3. The D gene is left open where the match is weak. Size values are once, few and many counts, or a class for expanded clones, and some rows have none.

clone size: .
J gene: TRBJ2-5
D gene: .
V gene: TRBV7-9
CDR3 protein: CASSSRQEPQETQYF
CDR3 DNA: TGTGCCAGCAGCTCACGACAGGAACCACAAGAGACCCAGTACTTC

clone size: .
J gene: TRBJ2-3
D gene: .
V gene: TRBV11-2
CDR3 protein: CASANRRDPTDTQYF
CDR3 DNA: TGTGCCAGCGCTAACCGACGGGACCCAACAGATACGCAGTATTTT

clone size: few
J gene: TRBJ2-2
D gene: .
V gene: TRBV7-2
CDR3 protein: CASSTHAGGTGELFF
CDR3 DNA: TGTGCCAGCAGCACGCACGCCGGGGGCACCGGGGAGCTGTTTTTT

clone size: few
J gene: TRBJ1-1
D gene: .
V gene: TRBV2
CDR3 protein: CASSMGLMNTEAFF
CDR3 DNA: TGTGCCAGCAGTATGGGGTTAATGAACACTGAAGCTTTCTTT

clone size: few
J gene: TRBJ1-5
D gene: .
V gene: TRBV10-3
CDR3 protein: CAISESNGNQPQHF
CDR3 DNA: TGTGCCATCAGTGAGTCGAACGGCAATCAGCCCCAGCATTTT

clone size: few
J gene: TRBJ2-3
D gene: .
V gene: TRBV5-8
CDR3 protein: CASSPPGADTDTQYF
CDR3 DNA: TGTGCCAGCAGCCCGCCCGGGGCGGACACAGATACGCAGTATTTT

clone size: .
J gene: TRBJ2-5
D gene: TRBD1
V gene: TRBV12-3/TRBV12-4
CDR3 protein: CASSLLGTGLLETQYF
CDR3 DNA: TGTGCCAGCAGTTTACTCGGGACAGGGTTATTGGAGACCCAGTACTTC

clone size: .
J gene: TRBJ1-1
D gene: .
V gene: TRBV6-7
CDR3 protein: CASRLNRTSTEAFF
CDR3 DNA: TGTGCCAGCAGACTGAACAGGACGAGCACTGAAGCTTTCTTT

clone size: .
J gene: TRBJ1-6
D gene: .
V gene: TRBV4-3
CDR3 protein: CASSQDKRIYNSPLHF
CDR3 DNA: TGCGCCAGCAGCCAAGATAAACGGATCTATAATTCACCCCTCCACTTT

clone size: few
J gene: TRBJ2-7
D gene: TRBD1
V gene: TRBV6-5
CDR3 protein: CASSYLGTGGDEQYF
CDR3 DNA: TGTGCCAGCAGTTACCTCGGGACAGGGGGCGACGAGCAGTACTTC

clone size: .
J gene: TRBJ2-2
D gene: TRBD1
V gene: TRBV5-1
CDR3 protein: CATMTGSVTGELFF
CDR3 DNA: TGCGCCACCATGACAGGGTCCGTCACCGGGGAGCTGTTTTTT

clone size: .
J gene: TRBJ1-5
D gene: TRBD1
V gene: TRBV29-1
CDR3 protein: CSVGDREGQPQHF
CDR3 DNA: TGCAGCGTAGGTGACAGGGAGGGTCAGCCCCAGCATTTT

clone size: few
J gene: TRBJ1-2
D gene: .
V gene: TRBV7-8
CDR3 protein: CASSIRDGSNYGYTF
CDR3 DNA: TGTGCCAGCAGCATACGGGACGGCTCTAACTATGGCTACACCTTC

clone size: .
J gene: TRBJ1-2
D gene: .
V gene: TRBV18
CDR3 protein: CASSPGAHYGYTF
CDR3 DNA: TGTGCCAGCTCACCAGGGGCCCACTATGGCTACACCTTC

clone size: few
J gene: TRBJ1-2
D gene: TRBD1
V gene: TRBV6-5
CDR3 protein: CASRLRPGQGAIGGYTF
CDR3 DNA: TGTGCCAGCAGACTCCGCCCGGGACAGGGGGCGATTGGCGGCTACACCTTC

clone size: few
J gene: TRBJ2-2
D gene: .
V gene: TRBV12-3/TRBV12-4
CDR3 protein: CASSHTGLGENSYTGELFF
CDR3 DNA: TGTGCCAGCAGTCATACAGGACTGGGGGAAAACTCTTACACCGGGGAGCTGTTTTTT

clone size: .
J gene: TRBJ2-3
D gene: .
V gene: TRBV12-3/TRBV12-4
CDR3 protein: CASSQGLIGTDTQYF
CDR3 DNA: TGTGCCAGCAGCCAGGGGTTGATCGGCACAGATACGCAGTATTTT

clone size: .
J gene: TRBJ2-5
D gene: .
V gene: TRBV12-3/TRBV12-4
CDR3 protein: CASSKSAGTQYF
CDR3 DNA: TGTGCCAGCAGCAAAAGCGCGGGGACCCAGTACTTC

clone size: .
J gene: TRBJ1-2
D gene: .
V gene: TRBV4-2
CDR3 protein: CASSQVGEPYGYTF
CDR3 DNA: TGTGCCAGCAGCCAAGTGGGAGAGCCCTATGGCTACACCTTC

clone size: .
J gene: TRBJ2-1
D gene: .
V gene: TRBV23-1
CDR3 protein: CASSRQVDYNEQFF
CDR3 DNA: TGCGCCAGCTCAAGACAGGTCGACTACAATGAGCAGTTCTTC

clone size: .
J gene: TRBJ1-2
D gene: .
V gene: TRBV15
CDR3 protein: CATSPRRRDGYTF
CDR3 DNA: TGTGCCACCAGCCCACGACGGCGGGATGGCTACACCTTC

clone size: .
J gene: TRBJ2-5
D gene: .
V gene: TRBV24-1
CDR3 protein: CATSEPAREETQYF
CDR3 DNA: TGTGCCACCAGTGAACCTGCCAGGGAGGAGACCCAGTACTTC

clone size: many
J gene: TRBJ1-2
D gene: .
V gene: TRBV20-1
CDR3 protein: CSARPPGYGYTF
CDR3 DNA: TGCAGTGCTAGACCACCGGGGTATGGCTACACCTTC

clone size: .
J gene: TRBJ1-5
D gene: .
V gene: TRBV6-5
CDR3 protein: CASSYQAGAAQPQHF
CDR3 DNA: TGTGCCAGCAGTTACCAGGCAGGGGCCGCTCAGCCCCAGCATTTT

clone size: few
J gene: TRBJ2-2
D gene: .
V gene: TRBV24-1
CDR3 protein: CATSDLGLYTGELFF
CDR3 DNA: TGTGCCACCAGTGACCTGGGGTTATACACCGGGGAGCTGTTTTTT

clone size: few
J gene: TRBJ2-1
D gene: .
V gene: TRBV5-1
CDR3 protein: CASSLEEGAKIYEQFF
CDR3 DNA: TGCGCCAGCAGCTTGGAGGAGGGGGCCAAGATCTATGAGCAGTTCTTC

clone size: few
J gene: TRBJ2-1
D gene: TRBD1
V gene: TRBV6-1
CDR3 protein: CASSQDRGYNEQFF
CDR3 DNA: TGTGCCAGCAGTCAGGACAGGGGGTACAATGAGCAGTTCTTC

clone size: many
J gene: TRBJ2-3
D gene: TRBD2
V gene: TRBV7-7
CDR3 protein: CASSPAGGRSDTQYF
CDR3 DNA: TGTGCCAGCAGCCCAGCGGGGGGGCGATCAGATACGCAGTATTTT

clone size: few
J gene: TRBJ1-1
D gene: TRBD1
V gene: TRBV5-1
CDR3 protein: CASSLAPPGQGGTEAFF
CDR3 DNA: TGCGCCAGCAGCTTGGCTCCTCCGGGACAGGGGGGCACTGAAGCTTTCTTT

clone size: .
J gene: TRBJ2-5
D gene: .
V gene: TRBV12-3/TRBV12-4
CDR3 protein: CASTSSGREETQYF
CDR3 DNA: TGTGCCAGCACGTCCTCGGGAAGGGAAGAGACCCAGTACTTC

clone size: many
J gene: TRBJ2-1
D gene: TRBD1
V gene: TRBV5-4
CDR3 protein: CASSLRQGSTYNEQFF
CDR3 DNA: TGTGCCAGCAGCTTAAGACAGGGCAGCACCTACAATGAGCAGTTCTTC

clone size: .
J gene: TRBJ2-3
D gene: .
V gene: TRBV9
CDR3 protein: CASSRRGLDTQYF
CDR3 DNA: TGTGCCAGCTCCCGGCGCGGTCTAGATACGCAGTATTTT

clone size: .
J gene: TRBJ2-3
D gene: .
V gene: TRBV20-1
CDR3 protein: CSASSPSTDTQYF
CDR3 DNA: TGCAGTGCTAGTTCCCCTAGCACAGATACGCAGTATTTT

clone size: many
J gene: TRBJ1-2
D gene: .
V gene: TRBV20-1
CDR3 protein: CSCPSNLNYGYTF
CDR3 DNA: TGCAGCTGCCCATCTAATCTAAACTATGGCTACACCTTC

clone size: few
J gene: TRBJ2-3
D gene: .
V gene: TRBV5-8
CDR3 protein: CASSLELAADTQYF
CDR3 DNA: TGTGCCAGCAGCTTGGAATTAGCGGCAGATACGCAGTATTTT

clone size: few
J gene: TRBJ2-1
D gene: TRBD2
V gene: TRBV5-1
CDR3 protein: CASSLGLAGGHEQFF
CDR3 DNA: TGCGCCAGCAGCTTGGGACTAGCGGGAGGCCATGAGCAGTTCTTC

clone size: few
J gene: TRBJ2-5
D gene: .
V gene: TRBV7-2
CDR3 protein: CASSLDRWGTQYF
CDR3 DNA: TGTGCCAGCAGCTTAGACCGGTGGGGGACCCAGTACTTC

clone size: many
J gene: TRBJ2-1
D gene: .
V gene: TRBV29-1
CDR3 protein: CSEGTSYNEQFF
CDR3 DNA: TGCAGCGAAGGGACCTCCTACAATGAGCAGTTCTTC

clone size: .
J gene: TRBJ2-3
D gene: TRBD2
V gene: TRBV7-6
CDR3 protein: CASSSRLAGQNTDTQYF
CDR3 DNA: TGTGCCAGCAGCTCCAGACTAGCGGGGCAGAACACAGATACGCAGTATTTT

clone size: few
J gene: TRBJ2-3
D gene: .
V gene: TRBV5-6
CDR3 protein: CASSLRISTDTQYF
CDR3 DNA: TGTGCCAGCAGCTTGCGGATTAGCACAGATACGCAGTATTTT

clone size: few
J gene: TRBJ1-1
D gene: .
V gene: TRBV6-5
CDR3 protein: CASSYYSVGTEAFF
CDR3 DNA: TGTGCCAGCAGTTACTATTCGGTGGGCACTGAAGCTTTCTTT

clone size: .
J gene: TRBJ1-2
D gene: .
V gene: TRBV7-2
CDR3 protein: CASSLRTGGYYGYTF
CDR3 DNA: TGTGCCAGCAGCCTGCGCACCGGGGGATACTATGGCTACACCTTC

clone size: few
J gene: TRBJ2-1
D gene: TRBD1
V gene: TRBV12-3/TRBV12-4
CDR3 protein: CASSFLGQGGYNEQFF
CDR3 DNA: TGTGCCAGCAGTTTCCTGGGACAGGGCGGCTACAATGAGCAGTTCTTC

clone size: few
J gene: TRBJ2-1
D gene: .
V gene: TRBV6-5
CDR3 protein: CASSLGRNRNEQFF
CDR3 DNA: TGTGCCAGCAGTTTAGGCCGTAATCGGAATGAGCAGTTCTTC

clone size: .
J gene: TRBJ2-3
D gene: .
V gene: TRBV20-1
CDR3 protein: CSASVSGRTDTQYF
CDR3 DNA: TGCAGTGCTAGTGTAAGCGGGCGCACAGATACGCAGTATTTT

clone size: .
J gene: TRBJ2-3
D gene: .
V gene: TRBV7-9
CDR3 protein: CASSPRRGTFTDTQYF
CDR3 DNA: TGTGCCAGCAGCCCAAGACGGGGGACATTCACAGATACGCAGTATTTT